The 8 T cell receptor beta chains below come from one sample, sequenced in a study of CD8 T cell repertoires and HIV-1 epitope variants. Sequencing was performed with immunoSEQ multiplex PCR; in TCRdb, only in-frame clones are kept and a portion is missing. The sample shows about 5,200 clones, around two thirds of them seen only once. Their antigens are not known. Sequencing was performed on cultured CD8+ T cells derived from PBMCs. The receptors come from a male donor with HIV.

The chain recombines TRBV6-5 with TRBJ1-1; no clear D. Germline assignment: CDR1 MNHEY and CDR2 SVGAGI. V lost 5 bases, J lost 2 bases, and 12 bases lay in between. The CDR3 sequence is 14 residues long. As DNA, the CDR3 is TGTGCCAGCAGTATCGGTGAGATCAACACTGAAGCTTTCTTT. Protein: CASSIGEINTEAFF.

The CDR3 nucleotides read TGTGCCAGCAGCCCCGGGACAGGGTTCTACGAGCAGTACTTC. Encoded protein: CASSPGTGFYEQYF. The chain couples TRBV28 to TRBJ2-7, with 9 bases fitting TRBD1. Germline assignment: CDR1 MDHEN and CDR2 SYDVKM. J gave up 3 bases and V 6 bases, and 6 bases lay outside the gene matches. The CDR3 length is 14 residues.

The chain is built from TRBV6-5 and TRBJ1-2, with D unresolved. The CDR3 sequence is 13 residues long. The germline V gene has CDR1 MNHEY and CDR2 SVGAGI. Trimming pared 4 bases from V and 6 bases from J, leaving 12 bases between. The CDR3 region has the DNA TGTGCCAGCAGTTTACACGATCGGGATGGCTACACCTTC. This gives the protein CASSLHDRDGYTF.

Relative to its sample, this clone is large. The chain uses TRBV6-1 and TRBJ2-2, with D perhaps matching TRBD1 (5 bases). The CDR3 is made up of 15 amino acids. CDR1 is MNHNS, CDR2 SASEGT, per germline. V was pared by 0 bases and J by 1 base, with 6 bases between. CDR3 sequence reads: CASSEAGENTGELFF. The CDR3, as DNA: TGTGCCAGCAGTGAAGCAGGGGAGAACACCGGGGAGCTGTTTTTT.

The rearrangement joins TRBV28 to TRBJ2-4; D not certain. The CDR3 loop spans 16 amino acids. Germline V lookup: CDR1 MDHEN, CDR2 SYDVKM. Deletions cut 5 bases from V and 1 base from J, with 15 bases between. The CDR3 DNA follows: TGTGCCAGCAGTATTGGCCTGAACGGGGCCAAAAACATTCAGTACTTC. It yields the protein CASSIGLNGAKNIQYF.

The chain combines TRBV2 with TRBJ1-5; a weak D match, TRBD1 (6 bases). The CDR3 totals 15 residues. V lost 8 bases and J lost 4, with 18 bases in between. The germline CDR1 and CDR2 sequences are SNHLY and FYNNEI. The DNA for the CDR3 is TGTGCCAGCGATGAGGGGGTCACCCTAAATCAGCCCCAGCATTTT. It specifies CASDEGVTLNQPQHF.

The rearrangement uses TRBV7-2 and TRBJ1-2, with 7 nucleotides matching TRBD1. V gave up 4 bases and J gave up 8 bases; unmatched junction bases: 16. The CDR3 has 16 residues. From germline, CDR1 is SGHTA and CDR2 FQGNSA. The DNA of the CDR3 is TGTGCCAGCAGCTCCTACAGGGGCCTGCTGGTGAGGGGCTACACCTTC. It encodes CASSSYRGLLVRGYTF. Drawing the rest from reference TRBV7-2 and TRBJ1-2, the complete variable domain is GAGVSQSPSNKVTEKGKDVELRCDPISGHTALYWYRQSLGQGLEFLIYFQGNSAPDKSGLPSDRFSAERTGGSVSTLTIQRTQQEDSAVYLCASSSYRGLLVRGYTFGSGTRLTVV.

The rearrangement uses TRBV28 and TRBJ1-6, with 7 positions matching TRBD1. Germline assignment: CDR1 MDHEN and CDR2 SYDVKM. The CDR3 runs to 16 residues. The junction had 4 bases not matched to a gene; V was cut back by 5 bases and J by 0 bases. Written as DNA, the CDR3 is TGTGCCAGCAGTGAGACAGGGTTCTCCTATAATTCACCCCTCCACTTT. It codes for CASSETGFSYNSPLHF.